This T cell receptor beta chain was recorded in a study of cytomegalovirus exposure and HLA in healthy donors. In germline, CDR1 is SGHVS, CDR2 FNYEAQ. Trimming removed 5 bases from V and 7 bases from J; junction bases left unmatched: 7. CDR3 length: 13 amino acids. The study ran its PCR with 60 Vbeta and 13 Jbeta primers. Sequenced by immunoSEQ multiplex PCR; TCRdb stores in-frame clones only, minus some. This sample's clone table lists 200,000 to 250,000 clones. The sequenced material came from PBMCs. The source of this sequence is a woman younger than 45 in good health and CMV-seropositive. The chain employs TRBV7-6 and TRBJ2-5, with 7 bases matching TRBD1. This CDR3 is CASSPDRAGTQYF. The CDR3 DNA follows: TGTGCCAGCAGCCCCGACAGGGCCGGGACCCAGTACTTC. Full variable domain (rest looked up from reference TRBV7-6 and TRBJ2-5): GAGVSQSPRYKVTKRGQDVALRCDPISGHVSLYWYRQALGQGPEFLTYFNYEAQQDKSGLPNDRFSAERPEGSISTLTIQRTEQRDSAMYRCASSPDRAGTQYFGPGTRLLVL.